Included here is one T cell receptor (beta chain) sequence, with context. The table came from immunoSEQ multiplex PCR; TCRdb's copy has only in-frame clones and leaves some out. The table has 140,000 or so clones, 75% to 90% seen once. The data originate from a study of blood T cell repertoires in COVID-19. The V and J ends lost 3 bases and 3 bases respectively, with 12 bases between them. In germline, CDR1 is SGDLS, CDR2 YYNGEE. This CDR3 spans 15 amino acids. The gene calls are TRBV9 and TRBJ1-4; D call uncertain. Material: peripheral blood. The receptor's source is a man over 45 who had recovered from COVID-19. CDR3 in DNA: TGTGCCAGCAGCGCCACACCGAGGTCTAATGAAAAACTGTTTTTT. Its translation: CASSATPRSNEKLFF.